This TCR beta chain stems from a study of technical replicates of blood from a handful of donors (dated by TCRdb to 2016 to 2017). Deletion took 3 bases off V and 6 bases off J, with a span of 21 bases between the germline ends. Reading the germline V gene gives CDR1 MDHEN and CDR2 SYDVKM. The CDR3 goes from the cysteine to the phenylalanine over 16 residues. The retained sequence is limited to the CDR3, 48 bases, with the frame set at the first base. With respect to this clone: Its target antigen remains unknown. No much larger clonotype is one base removed from it; base qualities were not supplied.

The library relied on the immunoSEQ multiplex PCR assay. The source is immuneACCESS, and TCRdb retained only in-frame sequences with V and J called. Part of the clones is not carried over; for the studies checked, unresolved V genes explain less than half of this, and the remainder is unexplained. A total of about 93,000 clones appear in this sample, 95% of them only once. The ten largest make up 0.2% to 0.3% of the sample. This receptor chain uses TRBV28 and TRBJ2-7, with a tentative D gene TRBD1 over 7 matching bases. The sample was T cells isolated from PBMCs. The sequence derives from a human donor in good health. The CDR3 has the sequence CASSFPDRRVGLEQYF. The sequenced DNA: TGTGCCAGCAGTTTTCCGGACAGGAGGGTTGGTCTCGAGCAGTACTTC. With the rest looked up from the reference TRBV28 and TRBJ2-7 genes rather than sequenced, the full variable domain is DVKVTQSSRYLVKRTGEKVFLECVQDMDHENMFWYRQDPGLGLRLIYFSYDVKMKEKGDIPEGYSVSREKKERFSLILESASTNQTSMYLCASSFPDRRVGLEQYFGPGTRLTVT.